The rows below give T cell receptor beta chains drawn from one sample of a study of T cells in Graves' hyperthyroidism and ophthalmopathy. TCRdb used MiXCR to reprocess the multiplex PCR reads, holding one entry per CDR3 protein. The sample lists about 700,000 distinct CDR3 sequences; over 40% were seen once. The material sequenced was peripheral blood or thyroid tissue (not recorded which). These receptors came from an adult man with Graves' disease, either hyperthyroidism or ophthalmopathy (not recorded which). The CDR3 runs from the conserved cysteine through the conserved F or W. The D gene is left open where the match is weak. Clone size is not always given. Where it is, it says once, few, many or a class for expanded clones.

v_call,d_call,clone_size,j_call,cdr3_aa,cdr3_nt
TRBV29-1,TRBD1,NA,TRBJ1-1,CSAGGDQGGMRAFF,TGCAGCGCCGGGGGGGACCAGGGGGGGATGAGGGCTTTCTTT
TRBV5-1,NA,NA,TRBJ1-6,CASSLGRGRNSPLHF,TGTGCCAGCAGTTTAGGACGGGGGAGGAATTCACCCCTCCACTTT
TRBV25-1,NA,NA,TRBJ1-6,CASSESSAYNSPLHF,TGTGCCAGCAGTGAATCCTCAGCGTACAATTCACCCCTCCACTTT
TRBV20-1,TRBD1,NA,TRBJ1-2,CSARKGAGGYTF,TGCAGTGCTAGAAAGGGGGCTGGTGGCTACACCTTC
TRBV5-5,NA,NA,TRBJ1-6,CASSLDPSSGPLHF,TGTGCCAGCAGCTTGGATCCATCCTCGGGACCCCTCCACTTT
TRBV7-6,TRBD1,many,TRBJ1-6,CASSARQGPASPLHF,TGTGCCAGCAGCGCCCGACAGGGCCCGGCTTCACCCCTCCACTTT
TRBV11-2,TRBD1,NA,TRBJ1-1,CASSIGTGGWVTEAFF,TGTGCCAGCAGTATCGGGACAGGGGGCTGGGTCACTGAAGCTTTCTTT
TRBV10-3,NA,many,TRBJ1-5,CAISEFGSNSNQPQHF,TGTGCCATCAGTGAGTTTGGATCGAATAGCAATCAGCCCCAGCATTTT
TRBV9,TRBD1,many,TRBJ1-2,CASSTQDRGYGYTF,TGTGCCAGCAGCACTCAGGACAGGGGCTATGGCTACACCTTC
TRBV20-1,TRBD1,few,TRBJ2-5,CSASGQGGRTQYF,TGCAGTGCTTCCGGACAGGGCGGAAGGACCCAGTACTTC
TRBV5-4,NA,many,TRBJ1-2,CASRRLADGIYGYTF,TGTGCCAGCAGACGCTTAGCCGACGGCATCTATGGCTACACCTTC
TRBV20-1,NA,NA,TRBJ1-5,CSASGRAGNQPQHF,TGCAGTGCTAGTGGCAGGGCGGGCAATCAGCCCCAGCATTTT
TRBV7-9,TRBD1,few,TRBJ1-2,CASSLADRGDGYTF,TGTGCCAGCAGCTTAGCCGACAGGGGGGATGGCTACACCTTC
TRBV7-2,TRBD1,few,TRBJ1-1,CASRPGTDNTEAFF,TGTGCCAGCAGGCCCGGGACAGACAACACTGAAGCTTTCTTT
TRBV7-9,NA,NA,TRBJ1-5,CASSSGTGNYQPQHF,TGTGCCAGCAGCTCTGGGACGGGGAATTATCAGCCCCAGCATTTT
TRBV2,NA,once,TRBJ2-3,CASSEGSYTDTQYF,TGTGCCAGCAGTGAGGGGTCCTACACAGATACGCAGTATTTT
TRBV7-8,TRBD1,NA,TRBJ1-1,CASSGGQGEAFF,TGTGCCAGCAGCGGGGGACAGGGTGAAGCTTTCTTT
TRBV7-2,NA,few,TRBJ1-1,CASSPRTGLEAFF,TGTGCCAGCAGTCCGAGGACGGGACTTGAAGCTTTCTTT
TRBV12-3/TRBV12-4,TRBD1,NA,TRBJ2-7,CASSLTGDYEQYF,TGTGCCAGCAGTCTTACAGGGGACTACGAGCAGTACTTC